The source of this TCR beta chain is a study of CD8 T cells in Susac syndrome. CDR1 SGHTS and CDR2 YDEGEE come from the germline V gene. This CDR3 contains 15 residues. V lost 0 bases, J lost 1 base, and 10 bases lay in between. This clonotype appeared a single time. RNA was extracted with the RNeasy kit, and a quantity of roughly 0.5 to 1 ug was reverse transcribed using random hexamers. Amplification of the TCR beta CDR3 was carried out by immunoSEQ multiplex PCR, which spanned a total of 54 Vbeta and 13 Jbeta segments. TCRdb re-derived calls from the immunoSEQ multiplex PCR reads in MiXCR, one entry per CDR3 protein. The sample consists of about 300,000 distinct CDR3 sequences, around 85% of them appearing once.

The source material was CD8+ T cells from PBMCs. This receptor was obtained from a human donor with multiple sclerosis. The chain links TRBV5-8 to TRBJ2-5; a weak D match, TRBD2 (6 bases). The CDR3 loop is CASSLGGDFQETQYF. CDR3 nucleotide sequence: TGTGCCAGCAGCTTGGGGGGGGACTTCCAAGAGACCCAGTACTTC.